This T cell receptor beta chain emerged from a study of T cell clonotyping in hematopoietic cell transplantation. Study results and caveats: At the given depth, recipient repertoires were over 95% de novo clonotypes. Recipient TCR diversity dropped after transplant; expanded clonotypes rose from day 30 to 180. Higher Inverse Simpson Index values in graft donor and pretransplant recipient predicted broader posttransplant TCR diversity.

Recipient blood drawn about 28 days pretransplant and days 30, 100, 180 after. Repertoires were generated with immunoSEQ multiplex PCR, while TCRdb's copy carries only in-frame clones and drops some. The data show about 7,000 clones, 80% to 90% seen once. In regard to this clone: Its antigen is not identified.

With 2 bases clipped from V and 4 bases from J, the junction kept 11 bases outside the gene matches. CDR1 is SGHTA and CDR2 is FQGNSA in the germline V gene. CDR3 size: 18 residues. This receptor was obtained from a male patient aged 45-59 years who had an allogeneic stem cell transplant from a related donor, so the T cells may come from the graft donor. Some clones in this sample may be carry-over from other donors' samples. This sequence joins TRBV7-2 and TRBJ2-7; TRBD2 aligns across 13 bases. This material consisted of PBMCs, taken 100 days after allogeneic stem cell transplant. CDR3 protein: CASSLTLGTSGILYEQYF. CDR3 bases: TGTGCCAGCAGCTTAACACTTGGGACTAGCGGGATATTGTACGAGCAGTACTTC.